One and the same sample provided the 25 T cell receptor beta chains below, sequenced in a study of metastatic and nonmetastatic thyroid tumors. All patients reached thyroid surgery having received no treatment beforehand. TCRdb re-analyzed the PCR reads through MiXCR. This sample has under 30,000 clones; more than 13% occur once, and the top ten carry approximately 3.3%. Source material: blood. The origin of the receptors is a female donor with papillary thyroid cancer or a benign thyroid nodule (not recorded which). Some clones in this sample may be carry-over from other donors' samples.

This clone appeared many times. The chain couples TRBV4-1 to TRBJ1-2; D is ambiguous. The CDR3 consists of 16 residues. Looked up from germline, CDR1 is MGHRA and CDR2 is YSYEKL. Trimming stripped 0 bases from V and 2 bases from J, with 13 bases between. The CDR3 DNA reads TGCGCCAGCAGCCAAGATCTGGATTGGGGAAACTATGGCTACACCTTC. Translated, it gives CASSQDLDWGNYGYTF.

Many counts were recorded for this clone. The V and J genes are TRBV7-2 and TRBJ1-6, with D unresolved. This CDR3 spans 14 amino acids. Germline-derived CDR1 and CDR2 are SGHTA and FQGNSA. Trimming took off 1 base at V and 9 bases at J, with 10 bases between the two ends. CDR3 in DNA: TGTGCCAGCAGCTTAGGACCGTTTAGTTCACCCCTCCACTTT. Translated, it gives CASSLGPFSSPLHF.

This clone was counted many times. The rearrangement uses TRBV27 and TRBJ2-5, with TRBD1 identical over 10 bases. The CDR3 consists of 15 residues. Unmatched junction bases numbered 9, after V lost 6 bases and J lost 5 bases. CDR1 and CDR2 from the germline V gene are MNHEY and SMNVEV (reference sequence). CDR3 sequence reads: CASRIRTGGRETQYF. CDR3 coding DNA: TGTGCCAGCAGGATCAGGACAGGGGGTAGGGAGACCCAGTACTTC.

This clone showed up many times. This chain links TRBV28 with TRBJ2-1, with 10 bases identical to TRBD2. The V gene end was trimmed by 7 bases and the J gene end by 9 bases; junction bases not matched to a gene: 12. Germline V CDR1 and CDR2: MDHEN, SYDVKM. This CDR3 is 15 amino acids long. The CDR3 sequence is CASTPLGSGRGEQFF. In DNA form, the CDR3 reads TGTGCCAGCACGCCGTTAGGGAGCGGGAGGGGTGAGCAGTTCTTC. The variable domain in full, with the rest retrieved from reference TRBV28 and TRBJ2-1, is DVKVTQSSRYLVKRTGEKVFLECVQDMDHENMFWYRQDPGLGLRLIYFSYDVKMKEKGDIPEGYSVSREKKERFSLILESASTNQTSMYLCASTPLGSGRGEQFFGPGTRLTVL.

This clone was recorded many times. The chain employs TRBV20-1 and TRBJ2-5; D tentatively reads TRBD1 or TRBD2 (5 bases each). Trimming shortened V by 2 bases and J by 5 bases, and 12 bases separated the two germline ends. Germline CDR1 reads DFQATT; CDR2 reads SNEGSKA (reference sequence). This CDR3 is built from 13 residues. The CDR3: CSARRDRLETQYF. The CDR3 DNA reads TGCAGTGCTAGAAGGGACCGCCTGGAGACCCAGTACTTC.

This clone has at least ten counts. The chain recombines TRBV5-4 with TRBJ1-2; no firm D call. V was clipped by 3 bases and J by 8 bases, with 11 bases between them. The V gene's germline CDR1 is SGHNT and CDR2 YYREEE (reference sequence). CDR3 length: 12 residues. The chain's CDR3 is CASSSSPRGYTF. The CDR3 DNA follows: TGTGCCAGCAGCTCCAGCCCGAGAGGCTACACCTTC.

This clone was seen ten or more times. The chain combines TRBV20-1 with TRBJ2-2, with D possibly being TRBD2 (6 bases). V was clipped by 5 bases and J by 6 bases, with 22 bases between them. This CDR3 comprises 16 residues. Germline V gene data show CDR1 as DFQATT and CDR2 as SNEGSKA (reference sequence). The CDR3 sequence is CSAPTAVLTRAGELFF. CDR3 DNA: TGCAGTGCTCCGACCGCCGTTTTGACTAGAGCCGGGGAGCTGTTTTTT.

This clone turned up a few times. The chain uses TRBV6-2 or TRBV6-3 and TRBJ2-7, with 7 bases lining up with TRBD2. This CDR3 contains 15 residues. Trimming at V came to 7 bases and at J to 3 bases, leaving 12 bases not matched to a gene. CDR1 and CDR2 from the germline V gene are MNHEY and SVGEGT. The CDR3 DNA follows: TGTGCCAGCATCGCAAGCGGGAATGGTCGCTACGAGCAGTACTTC. Amino acid sequence: CASIASGNGRYEQYF.

This clone occurred many times. The rearrangement links TRBV5-5 to TRBJ2-1; D gene unclear. V was clipped by 1 base and J by 5 bases, with 10 bases between them. The CDR3 spans 14 residues. CDR1 and CDR2 (germline): SGHKS, YYEKEE (reference sequence). The CDR3 here is CASSLPKGHNEQFF. DNA of the CDR3: TGTGCCAGCAGCTTGCCGAAAGGTCACAATGAGCAGTTCTTC. The variable domain in full, completed from reference TRBV5-5 and TRBJ2-1, reads DAGVTQSPTHLIKTRGQQVTLRCSPISGHKSVSWYQQVLGQGPQFIFQYYEKEERGRGNFPDRFSARQFPNYSSELNVNALLLGDSALYLCASSLPKGHNEQFFGPGTRLTVL.

This clone was counted ten times or more. This chain joins TRBV20-1 and TRBJ2-1; TRBD2 matches 7 bases. Germline trimming cut 5 bases from V and 7 bases from J; bases unmatched to any gene: 11. In germline, CDR1 is DFQATT, CDR2 SNEGSKA (reference sequence). The CDR3 extends over 14 amino acids. The CDR3 sequence: CSAARDYLGNEQFF. The CDR3 DNA reads as TGCAGTGCTGCCCGGGACTACCTTGGGAATGAGCAGTTCTTC.

This clone has a handful of counts. The junction departs from germline at one end; a sequencing error may be responsible. V and J are TRBV28 and TRBJ1-1; 9 positions match TRBD1. CDR1 MDHEN and CDR2 SYDVKM come from the germline V gene. This CDR3 is 15 amino acids long. CDR3 sequence reads: CASSPVGTGNTEAFF. CDR3 bases: TGTGCCAGCAGTCCCGTTGGGACAGGGAACACTGAGGCTTTCTTT.

Ten or more counts support this clone. The rearrangement uses TRBV6-2 or TRBV6-3 and TRBJ2-2, with D possibly being TRBD1 or TRBD2 (6 bases each). Germline V gives CDR1 MNHEY, CDR2 SVGEGT. With 2 bases removed from V and 11 bases from J, the gap between germline ends came to 15 bases. This CDR3 region has 14 residues. CDR3 sequence (DNA): TGTGCCAGCAGTTACCAGGGGAGGATGGTAGAGCTGTTTTTT. Its translation is CASSYQGRMVELFF.

This clone is termed medium-sized (0.01 to 0.1%). V gene TRBV30 combines with J gene TRBJ1-3; perhaps TRBD1 as D (5 bases). This CDR3 is 19 amino acids long. The V and J ends lost 0 bases and 0 bases respectively, with 21 bases between them. Germline values: CDR1 GTSNPN, CDR2 SVGIG (reference sequence). The CDR3 nucleotides are TGTGCCTGGAGTGTAGAGGTCAGGGTGGCGAGGGACTCTGGAAACACCATATATTTT. Its translation is CAWSVEVRVARDSGNTIYF.

This clone was seen ten or more times. This chain uses TRBV4-3 with TRBJ2-7, with D perhaps matching TRBD1 (6 bases). Germline V lookup: CDR1 LGHNA, CDR2 YSLEER. Trimming cost V 1 base and J 3 bases, with 13 bases left between them. This CDR3 is built from 15 residues. The DNA of the CDR3 is TGCGCCAGCAGCCAAGGACCGGGACAAATCTACGAGCAGTACTTC. Protein: CASSQGPGQIYEQYF.

This clone came up many times. The CDR3 DNA is TGTGCCAGTAGTAGTATATCCCAATATAGCAATCAGCCCCAGCATTTT. Its protein product is CASSSISQYSNQPQHF. J is TRBJ1-5 and V is TRBV19, with unresolved D. V lost 4 bases, J lost 0 bases, and 13 bases lay in between. Germline V gives CDR1 LNHDA, CDR2 SQIVND (reference sequence). The CDR3 extends over 16 amino acids.

This rearrangement joins TRBV3-1 to TRBJ2-7; no firm D call. Germline V gene data show CDR1 as LGHDT and CDR2 as YNNKEL (reference sequence). There are 14 residues in the CDR3. The V end was cut by 3 bases, the J end by 4 bases, with 13 bases between. The CDR3 protein is CASSQGSQAYEQYF. As DNA, the CDR3 is TGTGCCAGCAGCCAGGGGTCTCAGGCGTACGAGCAGTACTTC.

This clone showed up many times. CDR3 region: CASSLRRAEAFF. Here the CDR3 DNA reads TGTGCCAGCAGCCTCAGGCGGGCTGAAGCTTTCTTT. The chain couples TRBV28 to TRBJ1-1; D not certain. Trimming stripped 6 bases from V and 6 bases from J, with 11 bases between. Per the germline V gene, CDR1 is MDHEN and CDR2 is SYDVKM. The CDR3 spans 12 residues.

This clone was seen repeatedly, ten times or more. Other DNA sequences in this specimen translate into the identical CDR3. The chain joins TRBV5-1 to TRBJ1-4; 9 bases map to TRBD1. CDR1 SGHRS and CDR2 YFSETQ come from the germline V gene. J lost 5 bases, V lost 2 bases, and 10 bases had no gene match. The CDR3 sequence is 17 residues long. DNA for the CDR3: TGCGCCAGCAGCTTCGACACAGGGGGCGTAACAAATGAAAAACTGTTTTTT. Amino acid sequence: CASSFDTGGVTNEKLFF.

Ten or more counts support this clone. This rearrangement joins TRBV12-3 or TRBV12-4 to TRBJ2-2, with D possibly matching TRBD1 (6 bases). The CDR3 has 14 amino acids. V gave up 5 bases and J gave up 4 bases, with 11 bases separating them. The CDR3 sequence: CASSLTGPTGELFF. Written as DNA, the CDR3 is TGTGCCAGCAGTCTTACAGGGCCCACCGGGGAGCTGTTTTTT.

Many counts were recorded for this clone. The genes are TRBV6-2 or TRBV6-3 and TRBJ2-2, with D possibly matching TRBD2 (5 bases). CDR1 is MNHEY, CDR2 SVGEGT, per germline. V was clipped by 8 bases and J by 4 bases, with 17 bases between them. The CDR3 is made up of 15 amino acids. CDR3 protein: CASSVGILSTGELFF. CDR3 DNA sequence: TGTGCCAGCTCAGTCGGGATTCTAAGCACCGGGGAGCTGTTTTTT.

This clone has a count of ten or more. The V and J genes are TRBV7-9 and TRBJ1-2; TRBD1 agrees at 9 bases. V was pared by 2 bases and J by 8 bases, with 9 bases of the junction left unmatched. There are 15 residues in the CDR3. Germline CDR1 reads SEHNR; CDR2 reads FQNEAQ (reference sequence). The CDR3 sequence: CASSLSDRGRGGYTF. Written as DNA, the CDR3 is TGTGCCAGCAGCTTATCGGACAGGGGACGAGGGGGCTACACCTTC.

Ten or more counts support this clone. A much bigger clone sits one base away, suggesting this may be a read error. Other DNA sequences within the sample encode an identical CDR3. The chain couples TRBV11-2 to TRBJ2-7; the match to TRBD2 covers 10 bases. CDR3 length: 16 residues. Germline V gene data show CDR1 as SGHAT and CDR2 as FQNNGV. The CDR3 DNA sequence: TGTGCCAGCAGCCCCGGACTAGCGGTTGCGGCCTACGAACAGTACTTC. This gives the protein CASSPGLAVAAYEQYF.

This clone was detected many times. The chain uses TRBV9 and TRBJ2-7; tentative D call: TRBD2 (5 bases). V was cut by 2 bases and J by 4 bases, with 13 bases left in between. CDR1 and CDR2 from the germline V gene are SGDLS and YYNGEE. The CDR3 length is 14 residues. The CDR3 loop is CASSVAEGSYEQYF. The CDR3 DNA reads TGTGCCAGCAGCGTGGCTGAGGGTAGTTACGAGCAGTACTTC.

By share, this clone ranks as medium-sized. The V call is TRBV27, the J call TRBJ2-7; D may be TRBD1 (6 bases). Looked up from germline, CDR1 is MNHEY and CDR2 is SMNVEV (reference sequence). The V end was cut by 4 bases, the J end by 5 bases, with 12 bases between. The CDR3 totals 13 residues. The CDR3 DNA reads TGTGCCAGCAGTTCATACAGGGTCCACGAGCAGTACTTC. Amino acids: CASSSYRVHEQYF.

This clone has just a few counts. This chain connects TRBV28 to TRBJ2-7; D not certain. The V and J ends lost 2 bases and 10 bases respectively, with 15 bases between them. Germline values: CDR1 MDHEN, CDR2 SYDVKM. This CDR3 has 13 amino acids. The CDR3 sequence: CASSLGTMCDQYF. The CDR3 nucleotides are TGTGCCAGCAGTTTAGGAACGATGTGCGATCAGTACTTC.